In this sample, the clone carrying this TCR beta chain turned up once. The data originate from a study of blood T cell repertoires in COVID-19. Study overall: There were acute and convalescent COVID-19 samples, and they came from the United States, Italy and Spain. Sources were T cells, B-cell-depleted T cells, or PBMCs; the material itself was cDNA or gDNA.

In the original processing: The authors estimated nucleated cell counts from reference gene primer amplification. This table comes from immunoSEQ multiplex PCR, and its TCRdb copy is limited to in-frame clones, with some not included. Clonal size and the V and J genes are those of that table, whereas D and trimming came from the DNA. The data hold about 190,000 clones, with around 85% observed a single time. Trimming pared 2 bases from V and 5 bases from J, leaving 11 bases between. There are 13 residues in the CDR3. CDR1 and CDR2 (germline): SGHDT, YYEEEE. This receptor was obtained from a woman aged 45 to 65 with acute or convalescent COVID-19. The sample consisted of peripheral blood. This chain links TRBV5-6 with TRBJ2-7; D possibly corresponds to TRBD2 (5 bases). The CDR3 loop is CASSFIQRDEQYF. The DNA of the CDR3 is TGTGCCAGCAGCTTTATCCAGAGGGACGAGCAGTACTTC.